The 18 T cell receptor beta chains below were found in one sample sequenced in a study of CD8+CD57+ T cells in acquired aplastic anemia. Investigators profiled TCR beta VDJ and CDR3 from genomic DNA template. TCRdb fed the reads into MiXCR, producing one record per CDR3 protein. The sample consists of about 160,000 distinct CDR3 sequences, around 48% of them appearing once. Patients selected for sequencing had displayed CD8+CD57+ cell expansion by flow cytometry. Material for sequencing was sorted CD4+, CD8+, or CD8+CD57+ T cells (not recorded which) from PBMCs. All receptors come from a human donor with aplastic anemia.

The CDR3 loop is CATSRDPSTGGSPLHF. DNA for the CDR3: TGTGCCACCAGCAGAGATCCCAGTACAGGGGGGTCACCCCTCCACTTT. The rearrangement joins TRBV15 to TRBJ1-6; 8 bases map to TRBD1. In germline, CDR1 is LNHNV, CDR2 YYDKDF (reference sequence). Trimming took 0 bases from V and 10 from J; bases not matched to a gene: 8. The CDR3 sequence is 16 residues long.

In this sample, this clonotype turned up many times. This rearrangement joins TRBV9 to TRBJ2-1, with TRBD2 matching over 9 bases. CDR1 and CDR2 from the germline V gene are SGDLS and YYNGEE. The CDR3 length is 15 residues. V lost 7 bases, J lost 3 bases, and 8 bases stayed unmatched. This chain's CDR3 is CASCRSGGIYNEQFF. The CDR3, as DNA: TGTGCCAGCTGTAGAAGCGGGGGGATCTACAATGAGCAGTTCTTC.

Comment on this clonotype: The final CDR3 position lacks the conserved phenylalanine or tryptophan, pointing to a likely read error. This chain joins TRBV30 and TRBJ2-2; D not certain. Germline V gives CDR1 GTSNPN, CDR2 SVGIG (reference sequence). This CDR3 is built from 11 residues. The CDR3 nucleotides read TGTGCGTGGATGGTCACCGGGGAGCTGTTTTCT. This codes for CAWMVTGELFS.

The chain couples TRBV6-2 or TRBV6-3 to TRBJ1-2; D possibly corresponds to TRBD1 (5 bases). Germline lookup yields CDR1 MNHEY and CDR2 SVGEGT. This CDR3 is built from 12 residues. The V end lost 4 bases, the J end lost 8 bases, and 11 bases lay between the germline ends. The CDR3 nucleotides read TGTGCCAGCAGTTTGGACACCTTAGGCTACACCTTC. Translation: CASSLDTLGYTF.

The genes are TRBV24-1 and TRBJ2-1; 8 nucleotides align to TRBD2. Germline V gene lookup returns CDR1 KGHDR and CDR2 SFDVKD. The V gene end was trimmed by 5 bases and the J gene end by 10 bases; junction bases not matched to a gene: 15. The CDR3 spans 16 residues. CDR3 protein: CATSARAGARGREQFF. CDR3 nucleotides: TGTGCCACCAGTGCTAGAGCGGGGGCGCGAGGCCGAGAGCAGTTCTTC.

As for this clonotype: A read error is possible here, since a much larger clone lies one base away. No conserved phenylalanine or tryptophan ends this CDR3, so it is likely a read error. The CDR3 is CASSYSIQGELFS. Here the CDR3 DNA reads TGTGCCAGCAGTTACTCGATACAGGGGGAGCTGTTTTCT. V usage is TRBV6-5 and J usage is TRBJ2-2; D call uncertain. This CDR3 comprises 13 residues. CDR1 and CDR2 from the germline V gene are MNHEY and SVGAGI. The V end lost 0 bases, the J end lost 8 bases, and 7 bases lay between the germline ends.

This clonotype was found many times. V usage is TRBV9 and J usage is TRBJ1-6, with 7 bases lining up with TRBD1. The CDR3 runs to 14 residues. Germline CDR1 is SGDLS and CDR2 is YYNGEE. Unmatched junction bases numbered 4, after V lost 3 bases and J lost 7 bases. The CDR3 region is CASSAQGLNSPLHF. Written as DNA, the CDR3 is TGTGCCAGCAGCGCACAGGGGTTGAATTCACCCCTCCACTTT.

Notes on this clonotype: With a much larger clone just one base away, this may be a read error. The genes are TRBV7-9 and TRBJ2-4, with D possibly being TRBD2 (5 bases). Germline V lookup: CDR1 SEHNR, CDR2 FQNEAQ (reference sequence). There are 13 residues in the CDR3. In nucleotides, the CDR3 is TGTGCCGGCAGCTTATTCCCGGGGAACATTCAGTACTTC. Translating it yields CAGSLFPGNIQYF.

This clonotype has a single count. Given the absence of the conserved phenylalanine or tryptophan at the CDR3 end, a read error is likely. V usage is TRBV19 and J usage is TRBJ1-5; TRBD1 might be the D (6 bases). Germline-derived CDR1 and CDR2 are LNHDA and SQIVND (reference sequence). The CDR3 contains 12 residues. Trimming shortened V by 10 bases and J by 6 bases, and 13 bases separated the two germline ends. The CDR3 DNA reads as TGTGCCACACAGGGTAGGTCTCAGCCCCAGCATCTT. As protein: CATQGRSQPQHL.

This clonotype showed up many times. The chain is built from TRBV10-1 and TRBJ1-1, with D maybe TRBD1 (5 bases). With 6 bases removed from V and 3 bases from J, the gap between germline ends came to 11 bases. This CDR3 spans 13 amino acids. The germline V gene has CDR1 WNHNN and CDR2 SYGVQD (reference sequence). The CDR3 sequence is CASSDAGDTEAFF. The CDR3 DNA is TGCGCCAGCAGCGACGCGGGGGACACTGAAGCTTTCTTT.

The rearrangement links TRBV12-5 to TRBJ1-1; D is unclear. Per the germline V gene, CDR1 is LGHNT and CDR2 is FRNRAP. CDR3 length: 15 residues. With 2 bases removed from V and 2 bases from J, the gap between germline ends came to 12 bases. For the CDR3, the DNA is TGTGCTAGTGGTTTGAACACTGGACTAAACACTGAAGCTTTCTTT. Amino acid sequence: CASGLNTGLNTEAFF.

This clonotype showed up just a few times. The CDR3 loop reads CSASIEGRSTQYF. The CDR3 DNA sequence: TGCAGTGCTAGTATCGAGGGCCGCAGTACGCAGTATTTT. The V call is TRBV20-1, the J call TRBJ2-3; a possible D gene is TRBD2 (5 bases). Trimming stripped 3 bases from V and 8 bases from J, with 15 bases between. The CDR3 has 13 amino acids. From germline, CDR1 is DFQATT and CDR2 SNEGSKA (reference sequence).

The CDR3: CASSVRTSGTQETQYF. In DNA, the CDR3 is TGTGCCAGCAGTGTAAGGACTAGCGGTACCCAAGAGACCCAGTACTTC. The J gene is TRBJ2-5, the V gene TRBV25-1, with 10 bases fitting TRBD2. Germline-derived CDR1 and CDR2 are MGHDK and SYGVNS. With V trimmed by 4 bases and J by 1 base, 6 bases remained unmatched. The CDR3 runs 16 residues.

This clonotype was counted a single time. One base away lies a much larger clone, so this may be a sequencing read error. In DNA, the CDR3 is TGTGCCAGCATTGCTTGGGGCGGCCCCTACGAGCAGTACTTC. It encodes CASIAWGGPYEQYF. The rearrangement uses TRBV6-1 and TRBJ2-7, with D possibly TRBD1 on 5 matching bases. Germline V gene data show CDR1 as MNHNS and CDR2 as SASEGT. The ends were cut back, 7 bases at V and 2 bases at J, with 15 bases in the middle. CDR3 length equals 14 residues.

The chain carries TRBV20-1 and TRBJ2-3, with TRBD2 matching 8 bases. CDR1 and CDR2 from the germline V gene are DFQATT and SNEGSKA (reference sequence). The ends lost 7 bases at V and 4 bases at J; junction bases unmatched: 10. This CDR3 contains 14 residues. Here the CDR3 reads CSGGIAGPPDTQYF. The CDR3, as DNA: TGCAGTGGGGGAATAGCGGGGCCCCCAGATACGCAGTATTTT.

This chain connects TRBV2 to TRBJ2-2; the match to TRBD1 covers 10 bases. Germline V gene lookup returns CDR1 SNHLY and CDR2 FYNNEI. The CDR3 runs to 15 residues. V dropped 5 bases and J dropped 5; count of bases not matched to a gene: 5. The CDR3 nucleotides are TGTGCCAGCAGTAGGACAGGGGGAAGTACCGGGGAGCTGTTTTTT. Amino acids: CASSRTGGSTGELFF.

This chain's CDR3 is CSAPGSETQYF. The CDR3 nucleotides read TGCAGCGCCCCCGGGAGCGAGACCCAGTACTTC. The chain carries TRBV29-1 and TRBJ2-5; D is perhaps TRBD2 (6 bases). The germline V and J ends were trimmed by 7 bases and 5 bases, with 11 bases remaining between them. The germline V gene has CDR1 SQVTM and CDR2 ANQGSEA. The length of the CDR3 is 11 residues.

The rearrangement links TRBV27 to TRBJ2-7; TRBD1 or TRBD2 may be the D gene (5 bases each). Germline V gives CDR1 MNHEY, CDR2 SMNVEV (reference sequence). Trimming shortened V by 6 bases and J by 7 bases, and 16 bases separated the two germline ends. The CDR3 runs to 13 residues. Here the CDR3 DNA reads TGTGCCAGCAGCCAGGGAGCGGTGCGGGAGCAGTACTTC. It yields the protein CASSQGAVREQYF.